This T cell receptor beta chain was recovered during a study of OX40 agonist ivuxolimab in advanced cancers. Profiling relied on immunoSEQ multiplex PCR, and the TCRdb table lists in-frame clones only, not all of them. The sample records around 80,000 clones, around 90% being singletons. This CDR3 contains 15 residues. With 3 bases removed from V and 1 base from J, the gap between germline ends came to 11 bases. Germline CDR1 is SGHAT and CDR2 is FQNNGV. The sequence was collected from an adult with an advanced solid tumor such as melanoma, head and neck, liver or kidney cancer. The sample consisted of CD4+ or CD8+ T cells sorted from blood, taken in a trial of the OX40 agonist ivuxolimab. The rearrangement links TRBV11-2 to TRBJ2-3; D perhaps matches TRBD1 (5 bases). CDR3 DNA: TGTGCCAGCAGCTTCGGACACCTCGGCACAGATACGCAGTATTTT. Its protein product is CASSFGHLGTDTQYF.